The clone carrying this T cell receptor beta chain came up a few times. As yet, its antigen is unknown. Mismatch with germline at one junction end may stem from a read error. Amplification of TCR beta CDR3 regions used RNA as the template. TCR CDR3 underwent first-round RT-PCR with the HTBI primer set. TCRdb recomputed calls from the multiplex PCR reads with MiXCR, one row per CDR3 protein. The sample lists roughly 380,000 distinct CDR3 sequences, over 15% occurring once. This specimen belongs to a study of T cells in Graves' hyperthyroidism and ophthalmopathy. Study-level findings and limits: The blood repertoire included most of the expanded thyroid clonotypes above 0.001.

Fresh 10 ml peripheral blood yielded PBMCs. CDR3 length: 14 amino acids. This receptor was identified in a woman between 18 and 30 years old with Graves' hyperthyroidism. Sequencing used blood. The J gene is TRBJ2-4, the V gene TRBV12-3 or TRBV12-4, with TRBD1 matching 8 bases. Here the CDR3 DNA reads TGTGCCAGCAGTTTCCAGGGGGCCAAAAACATTAAGTACTTC. Translated, it gives CASSFQGAKNIKYF.